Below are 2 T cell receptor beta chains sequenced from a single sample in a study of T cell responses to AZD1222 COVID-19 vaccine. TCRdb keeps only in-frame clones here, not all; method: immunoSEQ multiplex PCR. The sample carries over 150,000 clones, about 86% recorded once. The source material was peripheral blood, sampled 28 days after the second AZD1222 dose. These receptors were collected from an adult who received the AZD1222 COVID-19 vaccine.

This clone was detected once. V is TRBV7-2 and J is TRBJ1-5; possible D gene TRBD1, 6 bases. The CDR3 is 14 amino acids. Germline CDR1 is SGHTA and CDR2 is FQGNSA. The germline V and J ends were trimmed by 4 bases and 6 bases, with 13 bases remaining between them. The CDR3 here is CASSSTGMGQPQHF. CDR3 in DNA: TGTGCCAGCAGCTCGACAGGAATGGGTCAGCCCCAGCATTTT.

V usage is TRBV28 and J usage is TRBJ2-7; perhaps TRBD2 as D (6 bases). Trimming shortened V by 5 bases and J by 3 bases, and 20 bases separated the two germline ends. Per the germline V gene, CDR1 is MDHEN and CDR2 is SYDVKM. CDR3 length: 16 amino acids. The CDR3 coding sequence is TGTGCCAGCAGTCCGGGACTGTTACCCGGTGGCTACGAGCAGTACTTC. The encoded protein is CASSPGLLPGGYEQYF.